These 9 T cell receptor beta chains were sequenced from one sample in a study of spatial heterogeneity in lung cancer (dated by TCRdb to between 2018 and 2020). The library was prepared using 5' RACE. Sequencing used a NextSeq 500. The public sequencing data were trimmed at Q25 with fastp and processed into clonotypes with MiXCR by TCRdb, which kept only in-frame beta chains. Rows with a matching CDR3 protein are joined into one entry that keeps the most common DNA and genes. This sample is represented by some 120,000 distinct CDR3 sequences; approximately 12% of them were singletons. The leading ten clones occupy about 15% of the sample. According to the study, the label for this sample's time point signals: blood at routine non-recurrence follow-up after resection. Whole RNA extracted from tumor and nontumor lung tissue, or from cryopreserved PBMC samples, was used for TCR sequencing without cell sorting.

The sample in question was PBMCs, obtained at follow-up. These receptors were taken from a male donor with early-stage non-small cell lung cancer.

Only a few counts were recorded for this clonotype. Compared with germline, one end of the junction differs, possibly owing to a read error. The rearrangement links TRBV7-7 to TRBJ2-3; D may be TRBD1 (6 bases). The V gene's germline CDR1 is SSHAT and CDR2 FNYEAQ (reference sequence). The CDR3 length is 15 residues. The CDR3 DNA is TGTGCTAGCAGCTTGAACAGGGTCCCCACAGATACGCAGTATTTT. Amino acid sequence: CASSLNRVPTDTQYF.

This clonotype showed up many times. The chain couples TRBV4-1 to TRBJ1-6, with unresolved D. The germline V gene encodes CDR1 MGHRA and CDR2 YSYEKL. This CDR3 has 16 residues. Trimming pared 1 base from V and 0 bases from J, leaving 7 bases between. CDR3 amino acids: CASSQGESSYNSPLHF. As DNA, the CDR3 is TGCGCCAGCAGCCAAGGGGAGAGCTCCTATAATTCACCCCTCCACTTT.

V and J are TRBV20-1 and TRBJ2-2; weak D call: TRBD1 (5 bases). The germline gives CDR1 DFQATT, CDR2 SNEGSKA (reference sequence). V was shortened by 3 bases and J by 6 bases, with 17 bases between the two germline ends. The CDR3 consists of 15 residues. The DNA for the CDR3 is TGCAGTGCTAGGACAGACAGCTTTGTTTCCGGGGAGCTGTTTTTT. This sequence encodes CSARTDSFVSGELFF.

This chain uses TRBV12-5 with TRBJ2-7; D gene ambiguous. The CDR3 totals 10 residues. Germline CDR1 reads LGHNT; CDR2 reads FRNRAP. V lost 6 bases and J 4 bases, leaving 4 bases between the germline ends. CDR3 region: CASGHYEQYF. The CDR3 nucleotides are TGTGCTAGTGGACATTACGAGCAGTACTTC.

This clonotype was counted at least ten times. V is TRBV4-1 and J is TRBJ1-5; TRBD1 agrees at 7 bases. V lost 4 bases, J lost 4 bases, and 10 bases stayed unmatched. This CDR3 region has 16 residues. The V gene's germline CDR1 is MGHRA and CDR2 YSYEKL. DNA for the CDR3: TGCGCCAGCAGCCCGCGACAGGGCGGTAGTAATCAGCCCCAGCATTTT. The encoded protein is CASSPRQGGSNQPQHF.

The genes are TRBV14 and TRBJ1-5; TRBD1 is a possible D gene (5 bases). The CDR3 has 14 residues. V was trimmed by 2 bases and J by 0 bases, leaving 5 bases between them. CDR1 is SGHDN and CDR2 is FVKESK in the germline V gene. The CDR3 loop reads CASSQTGSNQPQHF. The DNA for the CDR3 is TGTGCCAGCAGCCAAACAGGTAGCAATCAGCCCCAGCATTTT.

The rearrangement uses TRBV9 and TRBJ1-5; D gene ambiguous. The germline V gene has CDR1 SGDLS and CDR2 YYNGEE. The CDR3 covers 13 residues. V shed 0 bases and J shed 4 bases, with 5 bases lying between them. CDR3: CASSVALNQPQHF. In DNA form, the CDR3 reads TGTGCCAGCAGCGTAGCTCTAAATCAGCCCCAGCATTTT.

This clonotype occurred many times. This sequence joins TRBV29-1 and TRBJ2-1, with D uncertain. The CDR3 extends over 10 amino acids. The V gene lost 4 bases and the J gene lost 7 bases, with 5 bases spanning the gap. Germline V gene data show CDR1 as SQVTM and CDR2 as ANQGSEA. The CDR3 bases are TGCAGCGTTGGGGCAAATGAGCAGTTCTTC. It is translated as CSVGANEQFF.

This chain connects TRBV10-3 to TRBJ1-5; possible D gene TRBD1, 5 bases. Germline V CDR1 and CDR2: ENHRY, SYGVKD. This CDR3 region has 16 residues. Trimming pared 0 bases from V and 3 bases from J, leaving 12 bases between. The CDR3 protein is CAISESRGSDNQPQHF. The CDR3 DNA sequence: TGTGCCATCAGTGAGTCGCGGGGGTCGGACAATCAGCCCCAGCATTTT.